A single sample gave rise to the 32 T cell receptor beta chains below, sequenced in a study of TIL therapy for anti-PD-1-resistant metastatic lung cancer. This was the immunoSEQ v3 assay. Assay: immunoSEQ multiplex PCR; the TCRdb copy retains only in-frame clones and omits some. The sample carries approximately 95,000 clones, about two thirds recorded once. The time point here: pre-treatment sample, taken before nivolumab and TIL therapy. Tumor tissue came from excised metastases, mostly pleural nodules or supraclavicular lymph nodes. Sequencing used tumor tissue, obtained at baseline. Every receptor here comes from a person between 25 and 79 years old with non-small cell lung cancer.

This rearrangement joins TRBV6-2 or TRBV6-3 to TRBJ2-3; TRBD2 matches 7 bases. V lost 6 bases and J lost 2; bases outside the gene matches: 8. From germline, CDR1 is MNHEY and CDR2 SVGEGT. The CDR3 length is 15 residues. CDR3 nucleotides: TGTGCCAGCAGCCGCGACGGGGGGTTCACAGATACGCAGTATTTT. Translation gives CASSRDGGFTDTQYF.

This clone was observed a handful of times. The J gene is TRBJ1-1, the V gene TRBV19; D gene ambiguous. Germline assignment: CDR1 LNHDA and CDR2 SQIVND (reference sequence). This CDR3 is 13 amino acids long. V gave up 3 bases and J gave up 2 bases, with 7 bases separating them. The CDR3, as DNA: TGTGCCAGTAGTATTCGGGGAAACACTGAAGCTTTCTTT. Translated, it gives CASSIRGNTEAFF.

This clone was recorded a few times. The chain combines TRBV11-2 with TRBJ1-3; TRBD1 might be the D (5 bases). Trimming removed 5 bases from V and 4 bases from J, with 12 bases in between. This CDR3 comprises 14 residues. CDR1 is SGHAT, CDR2 FQNNGV, per germline. The CDR3 reads CASSPGTDGNTIYF. CDR3 in DNA: TGTGCCAGCAGCCCTGGGACCGACGGAAACACCATATATTTT.

This chain joins TRBV2 and TRBJ2-3; 7 bases are a match to TRBD1. Trimming took 4 bases from V and 3 from J; bases not matched to a gene: 4. Germline V gene sequence: CDR1 SNHLY, CDR2 FYNNEI. This CDR3 comprises 14 residues. As DNA, the CDR3 is TGTGCCAGCAGTGCACAGGGGTTAACAGATACGCAGTATTTT. It specifies CASSAQGLTDTQYF.

This chain links TRBV19 with TRBJ2-2, with TRBD2 identical over 12 bases. The V and J ends lost 5 bases and 6 bases, in that order; junction bases with no gene match: 13. Per germline, CDR1 LNHDA and CDR2 SQIVND (reference sequence). The CDR3 is 18 amino acids. The CDR3 nucleotides read TGTGCCAGTAGTCCGCGGGCTAGCGGGGGGGCCGTCCCCGGGGAGCTGTTTTTT. Translating it yields CASSPRASGGAVPGELFF. Complete variable domain (other parts from reference TRBV19 and TRBJ2-2): DGGITQSPKYLFRKEGQNVTLSCEQNLNHDAMYWYRQDPGQGLRLIYYSQIVNDFQKGDIAEGYSVSREKKESFPLTVTSAQKNPTAFYLCASSPRASGGAVPGELFFGEGSRLTVL.

The chain joins TRBV5-4 to TRBJ2-7, with 7 bases that match TRBD1. This CDR3 has 15 amino acids. Germline CDR1 and CDR2: SGHNT and YYREEE (reference sequence). The V gene end was trimmed by 4 bases and the J gene end by 2 bases; junction bases not matched to a gene: 9. The CDR3 nucleotides are TGTGCCAGCAGCGCAACCGGGACAGTAGCCTACGAGCAGTACTTC. It specifies CASSATGTVAYEQYF.

On this clone: This CDR3 is also generated by other DNA sequences in the sample. V and J are TRBV6-5 and TRBJ2-5; 9 nucleotides align to TRBD2. V trimming: 6 bases; J trimming: 2 bases; junction bases outside the gene matches: 1. Germline lookup yields CDR1 MNHEY and CDR2 SVGAGI. There are 13 residues in the CDR3. Here the CDR3 DNA reads TGTGCCAGCAGAACTAGCGGGCAAGAGACCCAGTACTTC. Its protein product is CASRTSGQETQYF.

The chain is built from TRBV9 and TRBJ1-2; D is undetermined. With 0 bases removed from V and 3 bases from J, the gap between germline ends came to 12 bases. The CDR3 is 15 residues long. Germline-derived CDR1 and CDR2 are SGDLS and YYNGEE. CDR3: CASSVGLQADYGYTF. The CDR3 DNA is TGTGCCAGCAGCGTAGGCCTCCAGGCTGACTATGGCTACACCTTC.

This clone has a handful of counts. The chain employs TRBV7-9 and TRBJ2-3, with no clear D. Germline V CDR1 and CDR2: SEHNR, FQNEAQ (reference sequence). The CDR3 has 11 amino acids. V lost 7 bases to trimming and J lost 0 bases, with 2 bases between them. The CDR3 coding sequence is TGTGCCAGCACTAGCACAGATACGCAGTATTTT. Amino acids: CASTSTDTQYF.

This clone has a handful of counts. V gene TRBV28 combines with J gene TRBJ1-4; possible D gene TRBD1, 5 bases. Between the trimmed V and J ends, which lost 4 bases and 10 bases, there was a span of 13 bases. Looked up from germline, CDR1 is MDHEN and CDR2 is SYDVKM. This CDR3 has 13 amino acids. The CDR3 bases are TGTGCCAGCAGTTGGACATCGGGGGGAAAACTGTTTTTT. This encodes CASSWTSGGKLFF.

This clone was seen more than once but under ten times. The V gene is TRBV3-1 (or the pseudogene TRBV3-2), the J gene TRBJ2-1; TRBD2 agrees at 8 bases. The J segment lost 3 bases and the V segment lost 1 base, leaving 5 bases of the junction unmatched. This CDR3 comprises 16 residues. The germline V gene has CDR1 LGHDT and CDR2 YNNKEL (reference sequence). The CDR3 sequence is CASSQGGGRIYNEQFF. The CDR3 nucleotides read TGTGCCAGCAGCCAAGGGGGCGGGAGGATCTACAATGAGCAGTTCTTC.

The chain links TRBV9 to TRBJ1-1; 8 bases line up with TRBD1. The CDR3 runs to 16 residues. The V segment lost 4 bases and the J segment 4 bases; nucleotides outside the gene matches: 12. Germline V gene data show CDR1 as SGDLS and CDR2 as YYNGEE. The DNA for the CDR3 is TGTGCCAGCAGCCGGCCGGCAGGGGGCGATGCCACTGAAGCTTTCTTT. Amino acid sequence: CASSRPAGGDATEAFF.

This chain joins TRBV5-5 and TRBJ2-7; D remains ambiguous. The length of the CDR3 is 14 residues. CDR1 and CDR2 (germline): SGHKS, YYEKEE (reference sequence). Trimming stripped 4 bases from V and 4 bases from J, with 15 bases between. The CDR3 DNA follows: TGTGCCAGCAGCCCGCGTCTCCTAGGGTACGAGCAGTACTTC. It encodes CASSPRLLGYEQYF.

The rearrangement uses TRBV5-1 and TRBJ2-1, with unresolved D. V was pared by 1 base and J by 7 bases, with 6 bases between. Germline V gene sequence: CDR1 SGHRS, CDR2 YFSETQ. The CDR3 has 12 residues. The DNA of the CDR3 is TGCGCCAGCAGCTTGTTCTTAAATGAGCAGTTCTTC. This codes for CASSLFLNEQFF.

This clone showed up just a few times. This chain joins TRBV4-1 and TRBJ1-2; the match to TRBD1 covers 7 bases. With 2 bases clipped from V and 8 bases from J, the junction kept 8 bases outside the gene matches. The length of the CDR3 is 14 residues. Germline V CDR1 and CDR2: MGHRA, YSYEKL. CDR3 in DNA: TGCGCCAGCAGCCAACTACAGGGGAGAGAGGGCTACACCTTC. Its protein is CASSQLQGREGYTF.

Here the CDR3 DNA reads TGTGCCAGCAGCCCCTACTCCTACGAGCAGTACTTC. Protein sequence: CASSPYSYEQYF. The rearrangement uses TRBV7-2 and TRBJ2-7; unclear D gene. Germline V gene data show CDR1 as SGHTA and CDR2 as FQGNSA. V was cut by 5 bases and J by 0 bases, with 5 bases left in between. This CDR3 is built from 12 residues.

V and J are TRBV3-1 (or the pseudogene TRBV3-2) and TRBJ2-1, with 8 nucleotides matching TRBD1. The V gene end was trimmed by 4 bases and the J gene end by 0 bases; junction bases not matched to a gene: 14. Looked up from germline, CDR1 is LGHDT and CDR2 is YNNKEL (reference sequence). This CDR3 comprises 19 residues. CDR3 nucleotide sequence: TGTGCCAGCAGCCGTAGGACAGGGAAAATGGGGACCTCCTACAATGAGCAGTTCTTC. Translated: CASSRRTGKMGTSYNEQFF.

V gene TRBV10-3 combines with J gene TRBJ2-6; possibly TRBD1 for D (5 bases). V was shortened by 2 bases and J by 1 base, with 12 bases between the two germline ends. CDR1 ENHRY and CDR2 SYGVKD come from the germline V gene. CDR3 length: 17 residues. The CDR3 region is CAISETGASSGANVLTF. CDR3 coding DNA: TGTGCCATCAGTGAGACAGGCGCCTCTTCTGGGGCCAACGTCCTGACTTTC.

V usage is TRBV6-2 or TRBV6-3 and J usage is TRBJ2-1; unclear D gene. From germline, CDR1 is MNHEY and CDR2 SVGEGT. This CDR3 is built from 13 residues. Trimming shortened V by 2 bases and J by 9 bases, and 11 bases separated the two germline ends. CDR3 amino acids: CASSYGESGEQFF. CDR3 nucleotide sequence: TGTGCCAGCAGTTACGGGGAATCCGGTGAGCAGTTCTTC.

V is TRBV7-9 and J is TRBJ1-1; TRBD1 is a possible D gene (5 bases). CDR1 is SEHNR, CDR2 FQNEAQ, per germline (reference sequence). V lost 3 bases and J 4 bases, leaving 9 bases between the germline ends. This CDR3 is 13 amino acids long. CDR3 sequence: CASSFSGSTEAFF. DNA of the CDR3: TGTGCCAGCAGCTTTTCAGGGTCCACTGAAGCTTTCTTT.

J is TRBJ2-1 and V is TRBV7-9; 8 positions agree with TRBD2. This CDR3 has 17 residues. Looked up from germline, CDR1 is SEHNR and CDR2 is FQNEAQ (reference sequence). V lost 3 bases to trimming and J lost 3 bases; unmatched junction nucleotides: 10. CDR3 region: CASSFPQGGGYYNEQFF. In nucleotides, the CDR3 is TGTGCCAGCAGCTTCCCCCAGGGCGGGGGGTACTACAATGAGCAGTTCTTC.

V usage is TRBV7-3 and J usage is TRBJ2-7, with 7 nucleotides matching TRBD1. This CDR3 comprises 15 residues. The junction had 7 bases not matched to a gene; V was cut back by 0 bases and J by 5 bases. Germline loops: CDR1 SGHTA, CDR2 FQGTGA. CDR3 sequence: CASSLTRTGINEQYF. The CDR3 nucleotides are TGTGCCAGCAGCTTAACAAGGACAGGTATCAACGAGCAGTACTTC.

The chain couples TRBV24-1 to TRBJ2-3; D not certain. V was pared by 2 bases and J by 0 bases, with 5 bases between. The germline V gene has CDR1 KGHDR and CDR2 SFDVKD. The CDR3 contains 14 residues. The CDR3 protein is CATSDYSSTDTQYF. CDR3 bases: TGTGCCACCAGTGATTACAGTAGCACAGATACGCAGTATTTT.

The V and J genes are TRBV5-4 and TRBJ2-3, with 11 nucleotides matching TRBD2. After removal of 7 bases from V and 4 bases from J, the junction contained 5 bases not matched to a gene. CDR3 size: 14 residues. The V gene's germline CDR1 is SGHNT and CDR2 YYREEE (reference sequence). Here the CDR3 reads CASGTSGGSDTQYF. For the CDR3, the DNA is TGTGCCAGCGGGACTAGCGGCGGCTCAGATACGCAGTATTTT.

V usage is TRBV10-3 and J usage is TRBJ2-1; tentative D call: TRBD2 (6 bases). The CDR3 is made up of 13 amino acids. With 6 bases removed from V and 4 bases from J, the gap between germline ends came to 10 bases. CDR1 is ENHRY and CDR2 is SYGVKD in the germline V gene. CDR3 nucleotides: TGTGCCATCAGCGCGGGACGGTACAATGAGCAGTTCTTC. Translated, it gives CAISAGRYNEQFF.

The chain combines TRBV19 with TRBJ1-1; TRBD1 matches 9 bases. The CDR3 is made up of 15 amino acids. In germline, CDR1 is LNHDA, CDR2 SQIVND (reference sequence). V dropped 4 bases and J dropped 4; count of bases not matched to a gene: 7. The CDR3 spells CASSKPTGGSTEAFF. CDR3 DNA: TGTGCCAGTAGTAAGCCGACAGGGGGTAGCACTGAAGCTTTCTTT. Full variable domain (missing parts from reference TRBV19 and TRBJ1-1): DGGITQSPKYLFRKEGQNVTLSCEQNLNHDAMYWYRQDPGQGLRLIYYSQIVNDFQKGDIAEGYSVSREKKESFPLTVTSAQKNPTAFYLCASSKPTGGSTEAFFGQGTRLTVV.

This chain links TRBV29-1 with TRBJ2-2, with 11 nucleotides matching TRBD2. This CDR3 contains 13 residues. The junction had 1 base not matched to a gene; V was cut back by 4 bases and J by 6 bases. In germline, CDR1 is SQVTM, CDR2 ANQGSEA. The CDR3 reads CSVGSGGAGELFF. The CDR3 DNA follows: TGCAGCGTTGGTAGCGGGGGGGCCGGGGAGCTGTTTTTT.

A few counts support this clone. The chain employs TRBV28 and TRBJ2-7; 7 positions match TRBD1. The CDR3 sequence is 15 residues long. CDR1 and CDR2 from the germline V gene are MDHEN and SYDVKM. V shed 4 bases and J 6 bases; nucleotides not matched to a gene: 12. The CDR3 is CASSSGAGGFLEQYF. The CDR3 region has the DNA TGTGCCAGCAGTTCAGGGGCAGGGGGATTCCTCGAGCAGTACTTC.

This clone has a handful of counts. The V call is TRBV7-9, the J call TRBJ2-7; TRBD2 agrees at 7 bases. V was clipped by 4 bases and J by 5 bases; unmatched bases: 17. The CDR3 runs to 17 residues. CDR1 is SEHNR, CDR2 FQNEAQ, per germline (reference sequence). This CDR3 is CASSSSSRQAGTHEQYF. The CDR3 DNA reads TGTGCCAGCAGCTCCTCGAGTCGTCAAGCGGGGACTCACGAGCAGTACTTC.

The rearrangement uses TRBV7-2 and TRBJ2-4; maybe TRBD2 (7 bases). Germline-derived CDR1 and CDR2 are SGHTA and FQGNSA. The V end was cut by 5 bases, the J end by 3 bases, with 20 bases between. This CDR3 region has 17 residues. In DNA, the CDR3 is TGTGCCAGCAGCCCACAGGGTTCGGGGGGTTTCAAAAACATTCAGTACTTC. This gives the protein CASSPQGSGGFKNIQYF.

The table lists this clone with a count of one. In the same sample, other DNA sequences code for this CDR3. This sequence joins TRBV18 and TRBJ2-5, with D possibly being TRBD2 (5 bases). CDR3 length: 12 residues. CDR1 is KGHSH, CDR2 LQKENI, per germline. Trimming cost V 3 bases and J 5 bases, with 7 bases left between them. CDR3 DNA sequence: TGTGCCAGCTCACCTTCGGGGGAGACCCAGTACTTC. It encodes CASSPSGETQYF.

This clone appeared a few times. The chain has TRBV19 and TRBJ2-5; D possibly corresponds to TRBD1 (6 bases). Per the germline V gene, CDR1 is LNHDA and CDR2 is SQIVND (reference sequence). The CDR3 spans 16 residues. Trimming pared 4 bases from V and 2 bases from J, leaving 17 bases between. The CDR3 region has the DNA TGTGCCAGTAGTAACCCGGGACAAGCTCTTCAAGAGACCCAGTACTTC. Translated: CASSNPGQALQETQYF.